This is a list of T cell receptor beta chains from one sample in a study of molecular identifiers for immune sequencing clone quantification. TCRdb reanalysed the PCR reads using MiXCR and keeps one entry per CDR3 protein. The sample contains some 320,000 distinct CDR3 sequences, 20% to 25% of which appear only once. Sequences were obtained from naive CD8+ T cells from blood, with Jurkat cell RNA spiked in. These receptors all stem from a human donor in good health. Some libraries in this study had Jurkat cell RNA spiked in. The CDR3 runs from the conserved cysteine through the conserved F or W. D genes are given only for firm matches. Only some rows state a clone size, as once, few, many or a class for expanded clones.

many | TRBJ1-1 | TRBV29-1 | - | TGCAGCGTTGACTCCCTGTCTGACACTGAAGCTTTCTTT | CSVDSLSDTEAFF
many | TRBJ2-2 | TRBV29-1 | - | TGCAGCGTGCGGCGGTTGGAGGACATGAACACCGGGGAGCTGTTTTTT | CSVRRLEDMNTGELFF
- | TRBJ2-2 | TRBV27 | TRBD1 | TGTGCCAGCAGTCCGCAGGACAGGGCGAACACCGGGGAGCTGTTTTTT | CASSPQDRANTGELFF
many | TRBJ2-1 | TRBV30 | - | TGTGCCTGGAGTTTGGGGGGCACCTACAATGAGCAGTTCTTC | CAWSLGGTYNEQFF
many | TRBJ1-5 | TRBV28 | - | TGTGCCAGCAGTTTTCGGGGTTCATCTTTGAATCAGCCCCAGCATTTT | CASSFRGSSLNQPQHF
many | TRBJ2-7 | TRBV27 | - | TGTGCCAGCAGCCCCGGCTTGAAACGGTACGAGCAGTACTTC | CASSPGLKRYEQYF
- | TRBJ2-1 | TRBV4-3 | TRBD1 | TGCGCCAGCAGCCAAGAGGGGACAGGGACCTACAATGAGCAGTTCTTC | CASSQEGTGTYNEQFF
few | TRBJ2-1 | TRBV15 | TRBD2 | TGTGCCACCAGCCAAGGACTAGCGGGAATCGATGAGCAGTTCTTC | CATSQGLAGIDEQFF
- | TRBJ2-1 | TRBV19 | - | TGTGCCAGTAGTATGGATTTTGTTGGGGTCTCCTACAATGAGCAGTTCTTC | CASSMDFVGVSYNEQFF
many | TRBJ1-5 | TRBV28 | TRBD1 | TGTGCCAGCAGCACAGGGGGGGATCAGCCCCAGCATTTT | CASSTGGDQPQHF
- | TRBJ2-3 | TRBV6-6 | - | TGTGCCAGCAGTTACACAAGGGAAGATACGCAGTATTTT | CASSYTREDTQYF
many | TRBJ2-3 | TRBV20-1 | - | TGCAGTGCTAATAACCGGGACTTTTACACAGATACGCAGTATTTT | CSANNRDFYTDTQYF
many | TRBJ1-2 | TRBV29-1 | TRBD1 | TGCAGCGTTGAAGTTCCCGGACAGGTTAATTGGGGCTACACCTTC | CSVEVPGQVNWGYTF
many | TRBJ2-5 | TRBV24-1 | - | TGTGCCACCAGTGATTTGACAGGTACAGAGACCCAGTACTTC | CATSDLTGTETQYF
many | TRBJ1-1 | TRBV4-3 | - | TGCGCCAGCAGCCAGGGGACATCAGCAATGAACACTGAAGCTTTCTTT | CASSQGTSAMNTEAFF
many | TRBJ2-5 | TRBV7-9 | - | TGTGCCAGCAACCCAAGTTGGGAGAGCCAAGAGACCCAGTACTTC | CASNPSWESQETQYF
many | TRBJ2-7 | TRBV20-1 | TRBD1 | TGCAGTGCTAGTTCCGGACAGGCCGACGAGCAGTACTTC | CSASSGQADEQYF
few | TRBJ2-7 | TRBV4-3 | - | TGCGCCAGCAGCCATCCAGGGACCGAGCAGTACTTC | CASSHPGTEQYF
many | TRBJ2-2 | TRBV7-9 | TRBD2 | TGTGCCAGCTGCGGACTAGCGGGAGCCCGCGGGGAGCTGTTTTTT | CASCGLAGARGELFF
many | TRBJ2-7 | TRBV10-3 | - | TGTGCCATCAGTGAGGGGGGCGCCGAGCAGTACTTC | CAISEGGAEQYF
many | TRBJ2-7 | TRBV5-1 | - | TGCGCCAGCAGCCCGTGGGGGGGCCTAGAAGCTCGCGAGCAGTACTTC | CASSPWGGLEAREQYF
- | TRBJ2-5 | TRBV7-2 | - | TGTGCCAGCAGCTCGCTCTACGAAGAGACCCAGTACTTC | CASSSLYEETQYF
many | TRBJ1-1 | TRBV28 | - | TGTGCCAGCAGTTTATGGGGGGGGGGTGAGAACACTGAAGCTTTCTTT | CASSLWGGGENTEAFF
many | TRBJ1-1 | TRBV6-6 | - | TGTGCCACCGCTTCGGGGAGCACTGAAGCTTTCTTT | CATASGSTEAFF
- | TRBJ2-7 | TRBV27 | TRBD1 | TGTGCCACCCGGACAGGGATCTCCTACGAGCAGTACTTC | CATRTGISYEQYF
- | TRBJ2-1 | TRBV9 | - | TGTGCCAGCAGCGTAGCCCTCCTGAGTGAGCAGTTCTTC | CASSVALLSEQFF
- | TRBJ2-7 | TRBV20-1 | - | TGCAGTGCTAGAGATCTTGGAGGGGTACTCTACGAGCAGTACTTC | CSARDLGGVLYEQYF
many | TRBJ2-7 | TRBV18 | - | TGTGCCAGCTCATCTCCTAGCTCTGGATCCTACGAGCAGTACTTC | CASSSPSSGSYEQYF
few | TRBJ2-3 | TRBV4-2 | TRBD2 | TGTGCCAGCAGCCAAGATGGGGCGGGAGGGAGAGGGGATACGCAGTATTTT | CASSQDGAGGRGDTQYF
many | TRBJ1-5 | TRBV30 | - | TGTGCCTGGAGTTCCGGACAGTCCAATCAGCCCCAGCATTTT | CAWSSGQSNQPQHF
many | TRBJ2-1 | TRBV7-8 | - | TGTGCCAGCAGCTCGACACCAAACAATGAGCAGTTCTTC | CASSSTPNNEQFF
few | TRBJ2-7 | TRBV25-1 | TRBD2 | TGTGCCAGCAGTGCTTTCCGGGACTACTCCTACGAGCAGTACTTC | CASSAFRDYSYEQYF
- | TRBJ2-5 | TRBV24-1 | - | TGTGCCACCAGAGCGGCCCCCCAGTACTTC | CATRAAPQYF
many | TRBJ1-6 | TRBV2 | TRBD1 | TGTGCCAGCTACCCAGGGACAGGGGCTTCACCCCTCCACTTT | CASYPGTGASPLHF
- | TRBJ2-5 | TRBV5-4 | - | TGTGCCAGCAGCTTGATTGCTAGCACCACTCAAGAGACCCAGTACTTC | CASSLIASTTQETQYF
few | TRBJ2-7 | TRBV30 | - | TGTGCCTGGAGTGGGCCGGGATTGAACTACGAGCAGTACTTC | CAWSGPGLNYEQYF
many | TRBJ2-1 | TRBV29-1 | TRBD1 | TGCAGCGTTTCTATCCTAGGGGGCTTTAGTGAGCAGTTCTTC | CSVSILGGFSEQFF
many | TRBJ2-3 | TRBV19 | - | TGTGCCAGTAGTGACTTGGGGGGGGCCCCAGAAGATACGCAGTATTTT | CASSDLGGAPEDTQYF
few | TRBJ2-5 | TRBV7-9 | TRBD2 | TGTGCCAGCAGCTTAGTTGTCCGGACTAGCGGGGGCCAAGAGACCCAGTACTTC | CASSLVVRTSGGQETQYF
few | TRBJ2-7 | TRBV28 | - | TGTGCCAGCAGCTGGCCACCGGGATCATCAATCCCCTTTTCCTACGAGCAGTACTTC | CASSWPPGSSIPFSYEQYF
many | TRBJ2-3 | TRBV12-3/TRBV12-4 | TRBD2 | TGTGCCAGCAGACCCCCTAGCGGGAGGGGCACAGATACGCAGTATTTT | CASRPPSGRGTDTQYF
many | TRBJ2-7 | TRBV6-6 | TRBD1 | TGTGCCAGCAGTACAGGGGCCACTGAGCAGTACTTC | CASSTGATEQYF
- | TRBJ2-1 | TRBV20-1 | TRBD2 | TGCAGTGCTAGAGATTCGCGGACTAGCGGGAGGATGGAGCAGTTCTTC | CSARDSRTSGRMEQFF
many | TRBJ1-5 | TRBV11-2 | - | TGTGCCAGCAGCTTAGAGGTGACGGGTAGCAATCAGCCCCAGCATTTT | CASSLEVTGSNQPQHF
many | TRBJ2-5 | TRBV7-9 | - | TGTGCCAGCAGCTCGGAGTTTTACCAAGAGACCCAGTACTTC | CASSSEFYQETQYF
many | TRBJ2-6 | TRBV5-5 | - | TGTGCCAGCAGCTTGTCAGGGTTTGTTGCTGGGGCCAACGTCCTGACTTTC | CASSLSGFVAGANVLTF
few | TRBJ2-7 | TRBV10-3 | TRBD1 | TGTGCCATCAGTGCCCCGGACCAGGGGGCCTACGAGCAGTACTTC | CAISAPDQGAYEQYF
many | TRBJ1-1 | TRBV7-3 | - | TGTGCCAGCAGCTTAGGGTCAGGGTCGGGAACTGAAGCTTTCTTT | CASSLGSGSGTEAFF
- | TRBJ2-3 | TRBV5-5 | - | TGTGCCAGCAGCCAACATAGCCGCACGGCCACAGATACGCAGTATTTT | CASSQHSRTATDTQYF
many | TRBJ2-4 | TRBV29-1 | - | TGCAGCGTTGCAGTTTCCAAAAACATTCAGTACTTC | CSVAVSKNIQYF
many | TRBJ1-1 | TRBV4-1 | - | TGCGCCAGCAGCCCAAGTTCGGTCCACACTGAAGCTTTCTTT | CASSPSSVHTEAFF
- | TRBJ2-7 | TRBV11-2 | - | TGTGCCAGCAGCTCTAGCTGGGGGAGCTCCTACGAGCAGCACTTC | CASSSSWGSSYEQHF
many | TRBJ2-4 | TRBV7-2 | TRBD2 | TGTGCCAGCAGCCCGGGGACTAGCGGTCAAAACATTCAGTACTTC | CASSPGTSGQNIQYF
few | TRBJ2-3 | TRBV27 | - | TGTGCCAGCAGTTTATTGGGGACTTTAAGCACAGATACGCAGTATTTT | CASSLLGTLSTDTQYF
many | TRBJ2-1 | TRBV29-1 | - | TGCAGCGCCTGGCAGGGGAGCAATGAGCAGTTCTTC | CSAWQGSNEQFF